Presented here are 31 T cell receptor beta chains from one specimen sequenced in a study of T cell responses to AZD1222 COVID-19 vaccine. TCRdb's copy holds only in-frame clones and misses some; the assay was immunoSEQ multiplex PCR. The sample consists of 100,000 to 150,000 clones, about 93% of them appearing once. Sequences were derived from peripheral blood, sampled on day 0 of AZD1222 vaccination. Every receptor here comes from an adult in good health.

This clone was found once. V and J are TRBV6-5 and TRBJ1-1; 11 bases are shared with TRBD1. Germline V gives CDR1 MNHEY, CDR2 SVGAGI. CDR3 length equals 15 residues. The V gene end was trimmed by 6 bases and the J gene end by 3 bases; junction bases not matched to a gene: 6. CDR3 protein: CASSPRTGGDTEAFF. As DNA, the CDR3 is TGTGCCAGCAGCCCAAGGACAGGGGGCGACACTGAAGCTTTCTTT.

This chain uses TRBV30 with TRBJ2-7; a weak D match, TRBD2 (5 bases). V was pared by 0 bases and J by 6 bases, with 9 bases between. The germline V gene has CDR1 GTSNPN and CDR2 SVGIG (reference sequence). CDR3 length: 12 residues. CDR3 sequence reads: CAWSVYAGEQYF. The DNA of the CDR3 is TGTGCCTGGAGTGTATATGCGGGCGAGCAGTACTTC.

This chain connects TRBV5-1 to TRBJ1-1, with D unresolved. The CDR3 runs 15 residues. V was cut by 0 bases and J by 0 bases, with 9 bases left in between. The germline V gene encodes CDR1 SGHRS and CDR2 YFSETQ. The CDR3 nucleotides are TGCGCCAGCAGCTTGGAACCCCAGATGAACACTGAAGCTTTCTTT. Encoded protein: CASSLEPQMNTEAFF.

The chain employs TRBV2 and TRBJ1-6, with 8 bases matching TRBD1. Germline trimming cut 7 bases from V and 9 bases from J; bases unmatched to any gene: 5. Germline CDR1 and CDR2: SNHLY and FYNNEI. The CDR3 sequence is 13 residues long. The CDR3 DNA sequence: TGTGCCAGCATAGGACAGGGTGGTTCACCCCTCCACTTT. It encodes CASIGQGGSPLHF.

The J gene is TRBJ2-6, the V gene TRBV6-6; the match to TRBD1 covers 8 bases. J was trimmed by 0 bases and V by 7 bases; bases with no gene match: 5. Germline lookup yields CDR1 MNHNY and CDR2 SVGAGI (reference sequence). This CDR3 region has 16 residues. The CDR3 sequence is CASKTGDSSGANVLTF. The CDR3, as DNA: TGTGCCAGCAAGACAGGGGATAGCTCTGGGGCCAACGTCCTGACTTTC.

The V and J genes are TRBV4-1 and TRBJ1-1, with no clear D. V was cut by 4 bases and J by 1 base, with 13 bases left in between. CDR1 and CDR2 (germline): MGHRA, YSYEKL. The CDR3 is 15 residues long. DNA for the CDR3: TGCGCCAGCAGCCTCGAATGGAGCCAGAACACTGAAGCTTTCTTT. Amino acids: CASSLEWSQNTEAFF.

This chain joins TRBV28 and TRBJ1-6, with 7 bases fitting TRBD1. CDR1 is MDHEN, CDR2 SYDVKM, per germline. V shed 10 bases and J 10 bases; nucleotides not matched to a gene: 7. This CDR3 spans 12 amino acids. The CDR3 DNA is TGTGCCACACGACAGGGCTGGTCACCCCTCCACTTT. This encodes CATRQGWSPLHF.

The J gene is TRBJ2-5, the V gene TRBV18; D is undetermined. The V gene lost 2 bases and the J gene lost 5 bases, with 15 bases spanning the gap. CDR3 length: 15 residues. The germline gives CDR1 KGHSH, CDR2 LQKENI. The CDR3 loop reads CASSPEAERRETQYF. The CDR3 coding sequence is TGTGCCAGCTCACCAGAGGCGGAAAGGCGGGAGACCCAGTACTTC.

J is TRBJ2-1 and V is TRBV24-1; 8 bases align to TRBD2. Looked up from germline, CDR1 is KGHDR and CDR2 is SFDVKD. The CDR3 loop spans 17 amino acids. J lost 8 bases, V lost 3 bases, and 14 bases had no gene match. This CDR3 is CATSDPALGGRRYEQFF. CDR3 DNA sequence: TGTGCCACCAGTGATCCGGCCTTGGGCGGGAGGCGGTATGAGCAGTTCTTC.

V usage is TRBV29-1 and J usage is TRBJ1-5, with 8 bases that match TRBD1. CDR3 size: 12 residues. Germline CDR1 is SQVTM and CDR2 is ANQGSEA. J lost 8 bases, V lost 7 bases, and 7 bases had no gene match. The CDR3 protein is CSARQGSEPQHF. In nucleotides, the CDR3 is TGCAGCGCTAGACAGGGGTCGGAGCCCCAGCATTTT.

V gene TRBV5-1 combines with J gene TRBJ2-7, with D uncertain. Looked up from germline, CDR1 is SGHRS and CDR2 is YFSETQ. The ends were cut back, 0 bases at V and 3 bases at J, with 10 bases in the middle. The CDR3 has 14 amino acids. CDR3 residues: CASSLVGGSYEQYF. CDR3 nucleotide sequence: TGCGCCAGCAGCTTGGTCGGCGGTAGCTACGAGCAGTACTTC. Full variable domain (outside the CDR3, taken from reference TRBV5-1 and TRBJ2-7): KAGVTQTPRYLIKTRGQQVTLSCSPISGHRSVSWYQQTPGQGLQFLFEYFSETQRNKGNFPGRFSGRQFSNSRSEMNVSTLELGDSALYLCASSLVGGSYEQYFGPGTRLTVT.

The genes are TRBV11-3 and TRBJ2-2, with D unclear. The CDR3 length is 12 residues. V shed 5 bases and J shed 4 bases, with 5 bases lying between them. Germline-derived CDR1 and CDR2 are SGHNT and YENEEA. The CDR3 DNA reads TGTGCCAGCAGCCTACGCACCGGGGAGCTGTTTTTT. It is translated as CASSLRTGELFF. The full variable domain, its missing parts supplied by reference TRBV11-3 and TRBJ2-2, is EAGVVQSPRYKIIEKKQPVAFWCNPISGHNTLYWYLQNLGQGPELLIRYENEEAVDDSQLPKDRFSAERLKGVDSTLKIQPAELGDSAVYLCASSLRTGELFFGEGSRLTVL.

The chain is built from TRBV5-4 and TRBJ2-7, with 12 positions matching TRBD2. Germline values: CDR1 SGHNT, CDR2 YYREEE (reference sequence). This CDR3 has 15 residues. V lost 4 bases to trimming and J lost 6 bases; unmatched junction nucleotides: 8. The CDR3 nucleotides are TGTGCCAGCAGCAAAGCTAGCGGGAGGGCCGGCGAGCAGTACTTC. Protein sequence: CASSKASGRAGEQYF.

The CDR3 is CASSLVAGGYSSYNEQFF. For the CDR3, the DNA is TGTGCCAGCAGCTTAGTTGCTGGAGGGTATAGCTCCTACAATGAGCAGTTCTTC. The chain combines TRBV7-9 with TRBJ2-1; D perhaps matches TRBD2 (6 bases). The V and J ends lost 1 base and 0 bases respectively, with 16 bases between them. The CDR3 covers 18 residues. Germline V gene data show CDR1 as SEHNR and CDR2 as FQNEAQ (reference sequence).

The chain uses TRBV24-1 and TRBJ1-1, with D unclear. Trimming cost V 1 base and J 11 bases, with 4 bases left between them. Germline CDR1 is KGHDR and CDR2 is SFDVKD. The CDR3 is 10 amino acids. The CDR3 DNA reads TGTGCCACCAGTGATTTCGGGGCTTTCTTT. This codes for CATSDFGAFF.

This chain links TRBV20-1 with TRBJ1-1; unclear D gene. There are 11 residues in the CDR3. The V end was cut by 4 bases, the J end by 0 bases, with 3 bases between. The germline V gene encodes CDR1 DFQATT and CDR2 SNEGSKA (reference sequence). CDR3 nucleotides: TGCAGTGCTATAATGAACACTGAAGCTTTCTTT. Amino acid sequence: CSAIMNTEAFF.

A single count supports this clone. J is TRBJ1-1 and V is TRBV28, with D uncertain. The CDR3 length is 12 residues. Germline V gene lookup returns CDR1 MDHEN and CDR2 SYDVKM. V shed 7 bases and J shed 1 base, with 7 bases lying between them. CDR3 loop: CASKTPNTEAFF. DNA of the CDR3: TGTGCCAGCAAGACCCCGAACACTGAAGCTTTCTTT.

The chain uses TRBV28 and TRBJ2-2; 10 positions agree with TRBD2. V was clipped by 2 bases and J by 6 bases; unmatched bases: 3. CDR3 length: 15 amino acids. Per the germline V gene, CDR1 is MDHEN and CDR2 is SYDVKM. The CDR3 DNA sequence: TGTGCCAGCAGTTTAGAAACTAGCGGGGCCGGGGAGCTGTTTTTT. It specifies CASSLETSGAGELFF.

The CDR3 region has the DNA TGCAGCGTTGCTGGGACTAGCGGGAGGGAAGAGACCCAGTACTTC. Its protein is CSVAGTSGREETQYF. The V and J genes are TRBV29-1 and TRBJ2-5, with 16 bases aligning to TRBD2. V trimming: 4 bases; J trimming: 3 bases; junction bases outside the gene matches: 2. The CDR3 totals 15 residues. Germline V CDR1 and CDR2: SQVTM, ANQGSEA.

The chain carries TRBV15 and TRBJ2-1, with a tentative D call TRBD1 (6 bases). Germline lookup yields CDR1 LNHNV and CDR2 YYDKDF (reference sequence). The CDR3 sequence is 15 residues long. With 5 bases removed from V and 3 bases from J, the gap between germline ends came to 14 bases. CDR3 protein: CATSDAGTNYNEQFF. The CDR3 DNA is TGTGCCACCAGCGACGCCGGGACAAACTACAATGAGCAGTTCTTC.

V usage is TRBV18 and J usage is TRBJ2-5; D is possibly TRBD2 (5 bases). V was clipped by 0 bases and J by 5 bases, with 10 bases between them. The CDR3 covers 14 residues. Germline V gene data show CDR1 as KGHSH and CDR2 as LQKENI. As DNA, the CDR3 is TGTGCCAGCTCACCACCGGGTCAGCGGGAGACCCAGTACTTC. It codes for CASSPPGQRETQYF.

The J gene is TRBJ1-1, the V gene TRBV11-2; D not resolved. V shed 1 base and J shed 6 bases, with 9 bases lying between them. Germline CDR1 SGHAT, CDR2 FQNNGV. The CDR3 extends over 13 amino acids. Here the CDR3 reads CASSLGSGPEAFF. CDR3 DNA: TGTGCCAGCAGCTTAGGATCAGGACCTGAAGCTTTCTTT. Combining the CDR3 with reference TRBV11-2 and TRBJ1-1 gives the whole variable domain EAGVAQSPRYKIIEKRQSVAFWCNPISGHATLYWYQQILGQGPKLLIQFQNNGVVDDSQLPKDRFSAERLKGVDSTLKIQPAKLEDSAVYLCASSLGSGPEAFFGQGTRLTVV.

This sequence joins TRBV9 and TRBJ2-5, with D unclear. V was pared by 4 bases and J by 4 bases, with 14 bases between. Per the germline V gene, CDR1 is SGDLS and CDR2 is YYNGEE. The CDR3 covers 14 residues. CDR3 nucleotide sequence: TGTGCCAGCAGCCCGACGGGTTCGGGAGAGACCCAGTACTTC. Protein sequence: CASSPTGSGETQYF. The full variable domain, rest sourced from reference TRBV9 and TRBJ2-5, is DSGVTQTPKHLITATGQRVTLRCSPRSGDLSVYWYQQSLDQGLQFLIQYYNGEERAKGNILERFSAQQFPDLHSELNLSSLELGDSALYFCASSPTGSGETQYFGPGTRLLVL.

The chain combines TRBV12-3 or TRBV12-4 with TRBJ1-5; D is unclear. With 5 bases removed from V and 3 bases from J, the gap between germline ends came to 8 bases. The CDR3 has 13 amino acids. The CDR3: CASSPTTNQPQHF. The DNA of the CDR3 is TGTGCCAGCAGTCCTACCACCAATCAGCCCCAGCATTTT.

This rearrangement joins TRBV7-2 to TRBJ1-2; 7 nucleotides match TRBD1. From germline, CDR1 is SGHTA and CDR2 FQGNSA. J gave up 1 base and V 5 bases, and 13 bases lay outside the gene matches. The CDR3 spans 17 residues. The DNA for the CDR3 is TGTGCCAGCAGCATCCACAGGGGTGTCGGGTTTAACTATGGCTACACCTTC. This gives the protein CASSIHRGVGFNYGYTF.

The V and J genes are TRBV18 and TRBJ1-6, with 7 bases that match TRBD1. This CDR3 spans 14 amino acids. The germline CDR1 and CDR2 sequences are KGHSH and LQKENI. V was pared by 8 bases and J by 6 bases, with 7 bases of the junction left unmatched. The CDR3, as DNA: TGTGCCAGCACAGGGGTACCTAGTAATTCACCCCTCCACTTT. This sequence encodes CASTGVPSNSPLHF.

The chain employs TRBV30 and TRBJ2-1; D remains unclear. The CDR3 loop spans 14 amino acids. Germline V gives CDR1 GTSNPN, CDR2 SVGIG (reference sequence). The germline V and J ends were trimmed by 0 bases and 10 bases, with 16 bases remaining between them. The CDR3 region has the DNA TGTGCCTGGAGTGTAGCCAGCCGAGCTAGGGAGCAGTTCTTC. Amino acid sequence: CAWSVASRAREQFF. The full variable domain, rest sourced from reference TRBV30 and TRBJ2-1, is SQTIHQWPATLVQPVGSPLSLECTVEGTSNPNLYWYRQAAGRGLQLLFYSVGIGQISSEVPQNLSASRPQDRQFILSSKKLLLSDSGFYLCAWSVASRAREQFFGPGTRLTVL.

The chain is built from TRBV5-6 and TRBJ2-2; 8 bases are a match to TRBD2. The trim removed 4 bases at V and 5 bases at J, leaving 7 bases unmatched. The CDR3 has 15 amino acids. Germline V lookup: CDR1 SGHDT, CDR2 YYEEEE. DNA for the CDR3: TGTGCCAGCAGCAGGTCCGGGACTAGAACCGGGGAGCTGTTTTTT. Protein product: CASSRSGTRTGELFF. Together with reference TRBV5-6 and TRBJ2-2, the CDR3 gives the full variable domain: DAGVTQSPTHLIKTRGQQVTLRCSPKSGHDTVSWYQQALGQGPQFIFQYYEEEERQRGNFPDRFSGHQFPNYSSELNVNALLLGDSALYLCASSRSGTRTGELFFGEGSRLTVL.

Details on this clone: One junction end disagrees with the germline gene, perhaps due to a read error. This chain uses TRBV6-2 or TRBV6-3 with TRBJ2-7, with a possible D match to TRBD1 (5 bases). CDR3 length: 13 amino acids. Germline-derived CDR1 and CDR2 are MNHEY and SVGEGT. Here the CDR3 DNA reads TGTGCCAGCAGCTACTCCCAGGGTTACGAGCAGTACTTC. Its protein product is CASSYSQGYEQYF.

In this sample, this clone turned up once. This chain links TRBV9 with TRBJ2-7; TRBD2 aligns across 7 bases. The CDR3 is made up of 17 amino acids. Germline V gene lookup returns CDR1 SGDLS and CDR2 YYNGEE. V dropped 0 bases and J dropped 7; count of bases not matched to a gene: 16. In DNA form, the CDR3 reads TGTGCCAGCAGCGTAGGGGCTCAGCGGGACCCTCCCTGGGAGCAGTACTTC. The encoded protein is CASSVGAQRDPPWEQYF. The full variable domain, completed using reference TRBV9 and TRBJ2-7, is DSGVTQTPKHLITATGQRVTLRCSPRSGDLSVYWYQQSLDQGLQFLIQYYNGEERAKGNILERFSAQQFPDLHSELNLSSLELGDSALYFCASSVGAQRDPPWEQYFGPGTRLTVT.

The chain carries TRBV7-9 and TRBJ2-1; possibly TRBD1 or TRBD2 for D (5 bases each). This CDR3 comprises 15 residues. The ends were cut back, 1 base at V and 6 bases at J, with 13 bases in the middle. From germline, CDR1 is SEHNR and CDR2 FQNEAQ (reference sequence). The CDR3 sequence is CASSLDGTPGNEQFF. The CDR3 nucleotides are TGTGCCAGCAGCTTAGATGGGACCCCGGGCAATGAGCAGTTCTTC. Full variable domain (remainder filled in from reference TRBV7-9 and TRBJ2-1): DTGVSQNPRHKITKRGQNVTFRCDPISEHNRLYWYRQTLGQGPEFLTYFQNEAQLEKSRLLSDRFSAERPKGSFSTLEIQRTEQGDSAMYLCASSLDGTPGNEQFFGPGTRLTVL.